The sequence of this T cell receptor (beta chain) was determined in a study of Ad26.COV2.S vaccination and SARS-CoV-2 variants. About the study: Once, or twice with 56 days between doses, Ad26.COV2.S was given intramuscularly.

Worth noting for this clone: Antigen specificity is unknown.

Treatment here: about 20 received Ad26.COV2.S at low or high dose, single or two shots; roughly five received placebo; per-sample allocation not given. Vaccine and placebo recipients were sampled on day 63 after the first injection. TCRdb's copy holds only in-frame clones and misses some; the assay was immunoSEQ multiplex PCR. This sample yields a few hundred thousand clones, of which roughly 87% are seen a single time; approximately 3% belongs to the top ten. Overall study findings and caveats: Recipients given vaccine exceeded placebo recipients in spike-specific TCR breadth. Breadth, reportedly substantial, characterized the spike-specific CD8+ and CD4+ T cell responses after vaccination.

CDR1 GTSNPN and CDR2 SVGIG come from the germline V gene (reference sequence). This CDR3 is 17 amino acids long. The V and J ends lost 0 bases and 1 base respectively, with 18 bases between them. The specimen comprised peripheral blood, sampled in a trial of Ad26.COV2.S vaccine versus placebo. V gene TRBV30 combines with J gene TRBJ1-2; D is unresolved. The source is a person between 18 and 65 years old who received the Ad26.COV2.S COVID-19 vaccine or a placebo. This chain's CDR3 is CAWSVLGARDLNYGYTF. The CDR3 nucleotides read TGTGCCTGGAGTGTACTTGGAGCCCGGGATCTTAACTATGGCTACACCTTC.